Described below is a single T cell receptor (beta chain) sequence and its context. Its antigen is unknown. This CDR3 comprises 14 residues. Germline CDR1 MDHEN, CDR2 SYDVKM. Trimming cost V 6 bases and J 4 bases, with 16 bases left between them. It was with 60 Vbeta and 13 Jbeta primers that the PCR ran. Some clones are missing from TCRdb's copy, which holds only in-frame ones; the method was immunoSEQ multiplex PCR. The sample shows 100,000 to 120,000 clones, around four fifths of them seen only once. This sample is part of a study of cytomegalovirus exposure and HLA in healthy donors. Points from the study as a whole: The authors confirmed in vitro that a few CMV-associated chains were specific for CMV antigens.

Sequencing was carried out using PBMCs. The TCR was taken from a woman aged 60-70 years in good health and CMV-seropositive. The chain links TRBV28 to TRBJ2-7, with a possible D match to TRBD2 (5 bases). CDR3 coding DNA: TGTGCCAGCAGCCTGCCGGGAACGGGTTACGAGCAGTACTTC. Its protein product is CASSLPGTGYEQYF. Drawing the rest from reference TRBV28 and TRBJ2-7, the complete variable domain is DVKVTQSSRYLVKRTGEKVFLECVQDMDHENMFWYRQDPGLGLRLIYFSYDVKMKEKGDIPEGYSVSREKKERFSLILESASTNQTSMYLCASSLPGTGYEQYFGPGTRLTVT.